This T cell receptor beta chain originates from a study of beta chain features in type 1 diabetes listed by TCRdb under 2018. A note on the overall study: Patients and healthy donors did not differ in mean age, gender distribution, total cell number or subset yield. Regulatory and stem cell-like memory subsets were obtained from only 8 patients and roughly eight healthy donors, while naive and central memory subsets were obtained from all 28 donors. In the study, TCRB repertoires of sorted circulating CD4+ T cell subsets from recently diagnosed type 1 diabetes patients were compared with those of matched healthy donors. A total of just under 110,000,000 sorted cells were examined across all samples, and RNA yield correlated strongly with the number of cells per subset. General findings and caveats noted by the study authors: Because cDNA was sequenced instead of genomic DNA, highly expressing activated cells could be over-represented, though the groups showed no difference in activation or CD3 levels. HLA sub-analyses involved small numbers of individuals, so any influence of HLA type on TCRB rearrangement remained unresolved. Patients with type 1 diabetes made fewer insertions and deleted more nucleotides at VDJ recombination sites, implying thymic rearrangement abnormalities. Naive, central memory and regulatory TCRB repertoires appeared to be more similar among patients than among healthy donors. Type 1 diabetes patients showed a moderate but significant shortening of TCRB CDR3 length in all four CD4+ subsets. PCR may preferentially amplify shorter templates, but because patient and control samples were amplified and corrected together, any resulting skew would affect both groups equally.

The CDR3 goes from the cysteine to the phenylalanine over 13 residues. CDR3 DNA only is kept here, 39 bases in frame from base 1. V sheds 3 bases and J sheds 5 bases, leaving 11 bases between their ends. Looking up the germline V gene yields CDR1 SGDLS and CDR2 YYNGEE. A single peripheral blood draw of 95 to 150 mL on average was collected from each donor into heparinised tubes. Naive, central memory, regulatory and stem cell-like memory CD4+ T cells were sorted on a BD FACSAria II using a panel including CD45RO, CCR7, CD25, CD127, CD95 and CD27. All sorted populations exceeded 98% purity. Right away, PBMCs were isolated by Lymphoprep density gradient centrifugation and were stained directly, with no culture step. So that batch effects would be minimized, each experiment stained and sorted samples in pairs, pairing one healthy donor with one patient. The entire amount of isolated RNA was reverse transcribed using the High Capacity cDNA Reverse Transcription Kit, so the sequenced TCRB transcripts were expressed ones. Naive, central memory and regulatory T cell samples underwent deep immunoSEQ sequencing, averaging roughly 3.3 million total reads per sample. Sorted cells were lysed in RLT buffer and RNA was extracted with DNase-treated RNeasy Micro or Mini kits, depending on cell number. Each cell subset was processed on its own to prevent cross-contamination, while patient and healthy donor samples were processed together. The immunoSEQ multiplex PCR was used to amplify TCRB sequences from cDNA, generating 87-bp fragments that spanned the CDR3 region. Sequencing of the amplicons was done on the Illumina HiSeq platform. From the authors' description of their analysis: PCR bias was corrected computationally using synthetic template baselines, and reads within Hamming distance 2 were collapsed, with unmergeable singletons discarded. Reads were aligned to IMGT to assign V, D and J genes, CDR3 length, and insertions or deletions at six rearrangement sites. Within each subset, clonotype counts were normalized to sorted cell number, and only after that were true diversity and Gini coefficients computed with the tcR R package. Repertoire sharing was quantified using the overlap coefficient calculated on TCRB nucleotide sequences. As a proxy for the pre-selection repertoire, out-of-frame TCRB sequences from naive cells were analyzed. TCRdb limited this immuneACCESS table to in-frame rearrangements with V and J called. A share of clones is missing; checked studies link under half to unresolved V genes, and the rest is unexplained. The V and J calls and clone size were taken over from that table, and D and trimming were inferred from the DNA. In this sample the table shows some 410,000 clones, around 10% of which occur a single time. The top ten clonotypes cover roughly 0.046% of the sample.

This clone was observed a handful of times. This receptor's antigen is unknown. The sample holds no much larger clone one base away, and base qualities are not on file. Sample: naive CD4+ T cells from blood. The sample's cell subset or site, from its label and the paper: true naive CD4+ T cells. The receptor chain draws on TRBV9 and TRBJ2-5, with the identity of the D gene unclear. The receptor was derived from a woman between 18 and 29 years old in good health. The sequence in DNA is TGTGCCAGCAGCGGGGTCTCGAGGGAGACCCAGTACTTC. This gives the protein CASSGVSRETQYF.